The clone carrying this TCR beta chain was seen only a few times. Sequenced by immunoSEQ multiplex PCR; TCRdb stores in-frame clones only, minus some. The sample records roughly 68,000 clones, roughly 93% being singletons. The V gene lost 6 bases and the J gene lost 6 bases, with 15 bases spanning the gap. Germline CDR1 and CDR2: MDHEN and SYDVKM. The CDR3 is 14 amino acids. This clonotype was sampled from a man between 40 and 49 years old with rheumatoid arthritis. The material sequenced was PBMCs. The chain carries TRBV28 and TRBJ1-5; tentatively, D is TRBD1 (6 bases). In nucleotides, the CDR3 is TGTGCCAGCAGCATACAGGGATGGGTTCAGCCCCAGCATTTT. Translating gives CASSIQGWVQPQHF.